The 12 T cell receptor beta chains listed next were all sequenced from one sample in a study of control samples from healthy donors and cancer patients. Method: immunoSEQ multiplex PCR; TCRdb's copy keeps in-frame clones and lacks some. This table has some 120,000 clones, roughly 84% appearing once. The sample consisted of blood. The receptor source for this set is a man between 35 and 55 years old in good health.

The chain joins TRBV29-1 to TRBJ2-7; 8 bases are shared with TRBD1. This CDR3 region has 14 residues. The germline gives CDR1 SQVTM, CDR2 ANQGSEA. CDR3 DNA sequence: TGCAGTATACTAGCTCGGACAGGGTTGCGCGAGCAGTACTTC. It is translated as CSILARTGLREQYF.

The chain carries TRBV5-4 and TRBJ2-3; either TRBD1 or TRBD2 may fit D (5 bases each). CDR1 and CDR2 (germline): SGHNT, YYREEE (reference sequence). This CDR3 has 17 amino acids. Trimming stripped 4 bases from V and 3 bases from J, with 21 bases between. For the CDR3, the DNA is TGTGCCAGCAGCCCGCCGAATGAGGGGATAAAGACAGATACGCAGTATTTT. Its translation: CASSPPNEGIKTDTQYF.

The chain is built from TRBV10-3 and TRBJ1-3; TRBD1 is a possible D gene (5 bases). Per the germline V gene, CDR1 is ENHRY and CDR2 is SYGVKD. V lost 6 bases to trimming and J lost 0 bases, with 15 bases between them. This CDR3 is built from 16 residues. As DNA, the CDR3 is TGTGCCATCAGGGCCGGGGCCGCCTTCTCTGGAAACACCATATATTTT. Translation gives CAIRAGAAFSGNTIYF.

This chain links TRBV4-1 with TRBJ2-3; TRBD2 matches at 9 bases. The CDR3 loop spans 17 amino acids. Unmatched junction bases numbered 12, after V lost 2 bases and J lost 6 bases. Looked up from germline, CDR1 is MGHRA and CDR2 is YSYEKL. The chain's CDR3 is CASSQREAAGGPDTQYF. The CDR3 region has the DNA TGCGCCAGCAGCCAACGGGAGGCGGCGGGGGGGCCCGATACGCAGTATTTT.

This clone showed up just once. The rearrangement joins TRBV11-2 to TRBJ1-2; D unclear. The CDR3 contains 15 residues. The germline V and J ends were trimmed by 5 bases and 2 bases, with 15 bases remaining between them. Germline values: CDR1 SGHAT, CDR2 FQNNGV. The CDR3 DNA reads as TGTGCCAGCAGCCATTTTCGGTCGCCGAACTATGGCTACACCTTC. It yields the protein CASSHFRSPNYGYTF. Using reference TRBV11-2 and TRBJ1-2 for the parts outside the CDR3, the full variable domain is EAGVAQSPRYKIIEKRQSVAFWCNPISGHATLYWYQQILGQGPKLLIQFQNNGVVDDSQLPKDRFSAERLKGVDSTLKIQPAKLEDSAVYLCASSHFRSPNYGYTFGSGTRLTVV.

This clone was recorded a few times. The chain is built from TRBV15 and TRBJ1-6; no clear D gene. CDR1 is LNHNV and CDR2 is YYDKDF in the germline V gene (reference sequence). The V gene lost 0 bases and the J gene lost 9 bases, with 18 bases spanning the gap. The CDR3 is 17 amino acids. CDR3 amino acids: CATSREKVHYDFSPLHF. The CDR3 nucleotides are TGTGCCACCAGCAGAGAAAAGGTCCACTACGACTTTTCACCCCTCCACTTT.

This clone was detected only a few times. This chain links TRBV4-3 with TRBJ1-1, with D possibly being TRBD1 (5 bases). Germline-derived CDR1 and CDR2 are LGHNA and YSLEER. V gave up 0 bases and J gave up 0 bases, with 11 bases separating them. The length of the CDR3 is 16 residues. This chain's CDR3 is CASSQDLGRVNTEAFF. As DNA, the CDR3 is TGCGCCAGCAGCCAAGATCTCGGCAGGGTGAACACTGAAGCTTTCTTT.

The chain has TRBV5-1 and TRBJ2-4; 7 bases map to TRBD1. The CDR3 is 13 amino acids. The germline CDR1 and CDR2 sequences are SGHRS and YFSETQ. The ends lost 3 bases at V and 4 bases at J; junction bases unmatched: 1. As DNA, the CDR3 is TGCGCCAGCAGCTCGGGACAGAAAAACATTCAGTACTTC. Translation: CASSSGQKNIQYF. Full variable domain (rest looked up from reference TRBV5-1 and TRBJ2-4): KAGVTQTPRYLIKTRGQQVTLSCSPISGHRSVSWYQQTPGQGLQFLFEYFSETQRNKGNFPGRFSGRQFSNSRSEMNVSTLELGDSALYLCASSSGQKNIQYFGAGTRLSVL.

This sequence joins TRBV4-3 and TRBJ2-6; maybe TRBD2 (5 bases). Between the trimmed V and J ends, which lost 1 base and 8 bases, there was a span of 21 bases. The CDR3 has 18 amino acids. CDR1 is LGHNA, CDR2 YSLEER, per germline. The CDR3 nucleotides are TGCGCCAGCAGCCAAGTGGGCAGGCTAGCTCTGGGAACCAACGTCCTGACTTTC. The encoded protein is CASSQVGRLALGTNVLTF.

V and J are TRBV29-1 and TRBJ1-3; 7 nucleotides agree with TRBD1. CDR1 is SQVTM, CDR2 ANQGSEA, per germline. CDR3 length: 14 amino acids. Trimming cost V 3 bases and J 4 bases; bases outside gene matches: 6. This CDR3 is CSVDKGAEGNTIYF. In DNA form, the CDR3 reads TGCAGCGTTGATAAGGGGGCTGAAGGAAACACCATATATTTT.

The table lists this clone with a few counts. Other DNA sequences in this sample translate to the same CDR3. The chain joins TRBV2 to TRBJ2-1, with 12 bases lining up with TRBD2. V lost 6 bases, J lost 4 bases, and 4 bases stayed unmatched. CDR3 size: 15 residues. Looked up from germline, CDR1 is SNHLY and CDR2 is FYNNEI. This chain's CDR3 is CASSTSGGMYNEQFF. DNA of the CDR3: TGTGCCAGCAGCACTAGCGGGGGGATGTACAATGAGCAGTTCTTC.

The CDR3 loop is CATSAQGGRSLGPGNTIYF. The CDR3 coding sequence is TGTGCCACCAGCGCACAGGGGGGTCGCTCTTTAGGGCCTGGAAACACCATATATTTT. The rearrangement links TRBV15 to TRBJ1-3; TRBD1 matches at 8 bases. CDR3 length equals 19 residues. The germline gives CDR1 LNHNV, CDR2 YYDKDF (reference sequence). V was pared by 5 bases and J by 2 bases, with 17 bases of the junction left unmatched.